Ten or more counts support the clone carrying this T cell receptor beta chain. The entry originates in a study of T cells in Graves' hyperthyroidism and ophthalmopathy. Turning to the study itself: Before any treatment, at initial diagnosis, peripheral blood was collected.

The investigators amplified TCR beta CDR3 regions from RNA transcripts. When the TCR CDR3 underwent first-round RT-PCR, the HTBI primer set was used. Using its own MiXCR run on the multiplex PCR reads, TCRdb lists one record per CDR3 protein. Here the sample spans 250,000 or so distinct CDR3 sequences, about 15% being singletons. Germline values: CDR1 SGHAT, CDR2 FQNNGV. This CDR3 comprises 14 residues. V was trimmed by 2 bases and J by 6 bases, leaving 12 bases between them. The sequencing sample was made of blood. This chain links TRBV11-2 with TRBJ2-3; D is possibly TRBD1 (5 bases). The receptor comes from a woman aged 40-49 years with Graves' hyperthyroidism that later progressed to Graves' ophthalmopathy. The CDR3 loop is CASSLIRVGDTQYF. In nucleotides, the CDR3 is TGTGCCAGCAGCTTAATCAGGGTAGGGGATACGCAGTATTTT.